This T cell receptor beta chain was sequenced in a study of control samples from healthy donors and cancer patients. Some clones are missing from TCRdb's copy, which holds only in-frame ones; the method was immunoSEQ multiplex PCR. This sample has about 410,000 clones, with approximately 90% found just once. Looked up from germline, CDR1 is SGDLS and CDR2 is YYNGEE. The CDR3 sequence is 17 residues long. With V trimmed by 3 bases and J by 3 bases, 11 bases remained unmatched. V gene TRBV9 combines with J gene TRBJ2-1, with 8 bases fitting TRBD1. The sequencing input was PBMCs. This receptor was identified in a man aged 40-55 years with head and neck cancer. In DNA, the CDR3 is TGTGCCAGCAGCGGACCGGGACAGGTAGGGGACTACAATGAGCAGTTCTTC. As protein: CASSGPGQVGDYNEQFF.